This T cell receptor beta chain came from a study of T cell changes during pregnancy in multiple sclerosis. TCRdb keeps only in-frame clones here, not all; method: immunoSEQ multiplex PCR. The sample has about 38,000 clones, about 90% seen once. V trimming: 6 bases; J trimming: 7 bases; junction bases outside the gene matches: 11. In germline, CDR1 is WSHSY, CDR2 SAAADI. The CDR3 has 15 residues. The J gene is TRBJ1-4, the V gene TRBV10-2, with 7 bases lining up with TRBD1. The sequencing here drew on CD8+ T cells from peripheral blood mononuclear cells, taken after pregnancy. The clonotype originates from a female donor with multiple sclerosis, enrolled in a pregnancy study. This chain's CDR3 is CASRAYRGDGEKLFF. CDR3 coding DNA: TGCGCCAGCAGAGCCTACAGGGGCGACGGTGAAAAACTGTTTTTT.